This T cell receptor (beta chain) was identified in a study of prognosis after radiotherapy for stage I lung cancer. At the level of the study: Oligometastatic NSCLC after surgical resection of the primary tumor was present in roughly 5 patients, while newly diagnosed primary stage I lung tumors were present in over 13. Tumors were squamous cell carcinoma in about 7 patients and adenocarcinoma in approximately 12. After radiotherapy, distant metastases appeared in a handful of patients at a median of around seven months, and 15 or so patients showed no significant progression. Points from the study as a whole: Tumor specificity was not determined for the expanded TCR clones.

This clonotype was recorded many times. The antigen is not known. The V end was cut by 1 base, the J end by 6 bases, with 19 bases between. The CDR3 is 16 amino acids. Per germline, CDR1 SGHVS and CDR2 FQNEAQ. From genomic DNA, TCR beta CDR3 was amplified by two-round multiplex PCR. First-round PCR used primers specific to each TRBV and TRBJ gene. TCRdb re-derived calls from the multiplex PCR reads in MiXCR, one entry per CDR3 protein. The repertoire holds 38,000 or so distinct CDR3 sequences, around a quarter seen once, with 20% to 25% in the top ten. The clonotype was recovered from a donor over 45 with non-small cell lung cancer. The chain carries TRBV7-8 and TRBJ2-7; D is perhaps TRBD2 (6 bases). The material was PBMCs, obtained before or after stereotactic body radiation therapy (not recorded which). CDR3 amino acids: CASSLGAGVPGVEQYF. The DNA for the CDR3 is TGTGCCAGCAGCTTAGGAGCCGGGGTTCCGGGGGTCGAGCAGTACTTC.